The entry below gives a single TCR beta chain sequence along with its context. Germline V gene sequence: CDR1 DFQATT, CDR2 SNEGSKA (reference sequence). The CDR3 consists of 15 residues. Trimming left V 3 bases short and J 5 bases short, with 19 bases between. Assembly of TCR beta libraries relied on iRepertoire HTBI primers together with Arm-PCR of CDR3 regions. TCRdb re-called the multiplex PCR reads with MiXCR, one entry per CDR3 protein. Of 500,000 to 800,000 distinct CDR3 sequences listed, 25% to 35% are singletons. Specified time point: persistent/refractory GD, antithyroid drugs over 5 years with positive TRAb. After RNA was extracted from PBMCs, the TCR library was made from it. The entry originates in a study of regulatory T cells in long-lasting Graves disease.

The receptor's source is a female donor with Graves disease. Source: peripheral blood mononuclear cells (PBMCs), taken when the disease was refractory, from a patient treated with antithyroid drugs. The genes are TRBV20-1 and TRBJ1-1, with D maybe TRBD1 (6 bases). CDR3 in DNA: TGCAGTGCTAGGCTCCCCAGTAGGGGGATTACTGAAGCTTTCTTT. Translating gives CSARLPSRGITEAFF.